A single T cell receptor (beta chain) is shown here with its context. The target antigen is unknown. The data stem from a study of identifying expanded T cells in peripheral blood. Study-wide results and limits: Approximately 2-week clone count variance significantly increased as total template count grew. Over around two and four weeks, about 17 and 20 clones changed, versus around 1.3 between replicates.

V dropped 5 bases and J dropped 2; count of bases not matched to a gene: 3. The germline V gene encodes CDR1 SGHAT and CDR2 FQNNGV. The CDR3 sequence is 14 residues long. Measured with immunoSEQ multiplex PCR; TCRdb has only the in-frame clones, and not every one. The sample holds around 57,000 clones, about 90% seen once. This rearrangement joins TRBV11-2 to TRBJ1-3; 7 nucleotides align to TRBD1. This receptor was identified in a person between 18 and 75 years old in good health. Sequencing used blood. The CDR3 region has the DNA TGTGCCAGCAGCCCGGGACAGCCTGGAAACACCATATATTTT. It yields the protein CASSPGQPGNTIYF.